This TCR beta chain emerged from a study of T cell repertoires in cytomegalovirus infection. MiXCR was run by TCRdb on the reads, yielding one entry per CDR3 protein. The sample includes 350,000 to 550,000 distinct CDR3 sequences, approximately 32% of them seen just once. The V gene's germline CDR1 is SEHNR and CDR2 FQNEAQ (reference sequence). V lost 7 bases, J lost 7 bases, and 11 bases lay in between. The CDR3 length is 11 residues. Sample: PBMCs. This TCR came from a human donor in good health (CMV status not recorded). Some clones in this sample may be carry-over from other donors' samples. The rearrangement links TRBV7-9 to TRBJ2-7; D gene ambiguous. The CDR3 nucleotides read TGTGCCAGCACCGAAGGACGGGAGCAGTACTTC. The encoded protein is CASTEGREQYF.